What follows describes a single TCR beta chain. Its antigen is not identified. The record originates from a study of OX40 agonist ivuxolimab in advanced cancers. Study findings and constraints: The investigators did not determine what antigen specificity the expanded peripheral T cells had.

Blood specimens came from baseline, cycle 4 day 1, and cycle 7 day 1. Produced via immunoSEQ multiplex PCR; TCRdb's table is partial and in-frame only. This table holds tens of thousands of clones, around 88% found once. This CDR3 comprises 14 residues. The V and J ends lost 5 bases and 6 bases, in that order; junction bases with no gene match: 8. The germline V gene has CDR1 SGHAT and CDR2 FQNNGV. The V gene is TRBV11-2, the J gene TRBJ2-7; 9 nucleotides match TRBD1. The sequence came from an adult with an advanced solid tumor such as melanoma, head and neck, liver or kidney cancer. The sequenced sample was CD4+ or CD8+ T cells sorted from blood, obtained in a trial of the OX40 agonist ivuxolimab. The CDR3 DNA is TGTGCCAGCAGCCTCGGGACAGGGTTTAGCGAGCAGTACGTC. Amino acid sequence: CASSLGTGFSEQYV.